The 23 T cell receptor beta chains in this list originate from one sample, sequenced in a study of brain metastases from non-small cell lung cancer (dated by TCRdb to the late 2010s). Preparation of the library involved the immunoSEQ multiplex PCR assay. In TCRdb, the immuneACCESS table is reduced to in-frame sequences with V and J assigned. These tables do not hold every clone; where another copy was compared, an unresolved V gene accounts for under half, and the others remain unexplained. Here the sample has approximately 2,000 clones; 84% occur a single time. The ten largest clones add up to about 15% of the sample. Sequences were obtained from primary lung tumor tissue. The cell subset or site label of this sample denotes: primary lung tumor paired with brain metastasis. Receptors originate from a donor over 35 with non-small cell lung cancer.

The V call is TRBV5-1, the J call TRBJ2-1; weak D call: TRBD2 (6 bases). The CDR3 extends over 15 amino acids. Trimming removed 2 bases from V and 5 bases from J, with 14 bases in between. Germline assignment: CDR1 SGHRS and CDR2 YFSETQ. This CDR3 reads CASSLEREVHNEQFF. CDR3 coding DNA: TGCGCCAGCAGCTTAGAGAGGGAGGTACACAATGAGCAGTTCTTC.

The gene calls are TRBV7-2 and TRBJ2-3; D is unresolved. Trimming left V 6 bases short and J 2 bases short, with 12 bases between. CDR3 size: 14 residues. The germline CDR1 and CDR2 sequences are SGHTA and FQGNSA. The CDR3 here is CASRKDVFTDTQYF. DNA of the CDR3: TGTGCCAGCAGAAAGGACGTTTTCACAGATACGCAGTATTTT. Filled out from reference TRBV7-2 and TRBJ2-3, the complete variable domain reads GAGVSQSPSNKVTEKGKDVELRCDPISGHTALYWYRQSLGQGLEFLIYFQGNSAPDKSGLPSDRFSAERTGGSVSTLTIQRTQQEDSAVYLCASRKDVFTDTQYFGPGTRLTVL.

The chain combines TRBV4-1 with TRBJ1-5; D is uncertain. Between the trimmed V and J ends, which lost 1 base and 1 base, there was a span of 5 bases. Germline lookup yields CDR1 MGHRA and CDR2 YSYEKL. The CDR3 is made up of 14 amino acids. The CDR3 nucleotides read TGCGCCAGCAGCCAAGGACTGAGCAATCAGCCCCAGCATTTT. Its translation is CASSQGLSNQPQHF.

The CDR3 bases are TGTGCCAGCAGCCAAGGCCCCCAGGCTGATGAGCAGTTCTTC. Translation: CASSQGPQADEQFF. V and J are TRBV3-1 (or the pseudogene TRBV3-2) and TRBJ2-1; D not resolved. The CDR3 is made up of 14 amino acids. In germline, CDR1 is LGHDT, CDR2 YNNKEL (reference sequence). The ends were cut back, 1 base at V and 8 bases at J, with 12 bases in the middle.

The chain links TRBV9 to TRBJ2-3; weak D call: TRBD2 (6 bases). The V and J ends lost 5 bases and 2 bases respectively, with 12 bases between them. The CDR3 has 14 amino acids. Germline loops: CDR1 SGDLS, CDR2 YYNGEE. CDR3 nucleotides: TGTGCCAGCAGTCCTAGCGATCACACAGATACGCAGTATTTT. Its protein is CASSPSDHTDTQYF.

The sample holds one count of this clone. The V call is TRBV30, the J call TRBJ2-3; perhaps D is TRBD1 or TRBD2 (5 bases each). CDR3 length equals 12 residues. V was pared by 5 bases and J by 2 bases, with 8 bases between. Germline lookup yields CDR1 GTSNPN and CDR2 SVGIG (reference sequence). The chain's CDR3 is CAWGGTTDTQYF. CDR3 nucleotides: TGTGCCTGGGGTGGGACCACAGATACGCAGTATTTT.

The V and J genes are TRBV19 and TRBJ2-2; TRBD2 matches 11 bases. CDR1 and CDR2 from the germline V gene are LNHDA and SQIVND (reference sequence). V lost 6 bases to trimming and J lost 3 bases; unmatched junction nucleotides: 6. This CDR3 region has 16 residues. In DNA, the CDR3 is TGTGCCAGTAGCCCCTTAGCGGGAGGGGACACCGGGGAGCTGTTTTTT. Its protein is CASSPLAGGDTGELFF. Looking up the rest from reference TRBV19 and TRBJ2-2 gives the full variable domain: DGGITQSPKYLFRKEGQNVTLSCEQNLNHDAMYWYRQDPGQGLRLIYYSQIVNDFQKGDIAEGYSVSREKKESFPLTVTSAQKNPTAFYLCASSPLAGGDTGELFFGEGSRLTVL.

The V gene is TRBV6-5, the J gene TRBJ2-5; TRBD2 matches at 8 bases. This CDR3 spans 15 amino acids. V lost 7 bases, J lost 3 bases, and 10 bases stayed unmatched. The V gene's germline CDR1 is MNHEY and CDR2 SVGAGI. CDR3 sequence reads: CASTESGGRKETQYF. DNA of the CDR3: TGTGCCAGCACCGAATCGGGGGGGCGCAAAGAGACCCAGTACTTC.

J is TRBJ2-6 and V is TRBV6-2 or TRBV6-3; D gene uncertain. The CDR3 contains 14 residues. Trimming cost V 6 bases and J 2 bases, with 8 bases left between them. Germline V CDR1 and CDR2: MNHEY, SVGEGT. The CDR3 loop reads CASSLQPGANVLTF. In DNA, the CDR3 is TGTGCCAGCAGCCTTCAGCCTGGGGCCAACGTCCTGACTTTC.

J is TRBJ1-1 and V is TRBV3-1 (or the pseudogene TRBV3-2); 7 positions agree with TRBD1. This CDR3 has 16 residues. Germline V gene sequence: CDR1 LGHDT, CDR2 YNNKEL (reference sequence). V shed 0 bases and J 1 base; nucleotides not matched to a gene: 5. CDR3 sequence reads: CASSQEQGRGNTEAFF. The CDR3 nucleotides read TGTGCCAGCAGCCAAGAACAGGGGCGGGGGAACACTGAAGCTTTCTTT.

This clone has a handful of counts. Other DNA variants within this sample encode the same CDR3. This chain connects TRBV6-2 or TRBV6-3 to TRBJ2-1; 7 positions match TRBD2. The CDR3 runs to 20 residues. V trimming: 6 bases; J trimming: 0 bases; junction bases outside the gene matches: 20. Germline values: CDR1 MNHEY, CDR2 SVGEGT. This chain's CDR3 is CASSLLLAGPPRSSYNEQFF. In DNA form, the CDR3 reads TGTGCCAGCAGCCTCCTATTAGCGGGCCCCCCCCGAAGCTCCTACAATGAGCAGTTCTTC.

The V and J genes are TRBV7-2 and TRBJ1-5; D is undetermined. This CDR3 is built from 15 residues. CDR1 and CDR2 from the germline V gene are SGHTA and FQGNSA. Trimming took off 3 bases at V and 2 bases at J, with 11 bases between the two ends. CDR3 amino acids: CASSFVGGGNQPQHF. The CDR3 DNA reads as TGTGCCAGCAGCTTCGTAGGTGGGGGCAATCAGCCCCAGCATTTT. Filled out from reference TRBV7-2 and TRBJ1-5, the complete variable domain reads GAGVSQSPSNKVTEKGKDVELRCDPISGHTALYWYRQSLGQGLEFLIYFQGNSAPDKSGLPSDRFSAERTGGSVSTLTIQRTQQEDSAVYLCASSFVGGGNQPQHFGDGTRLSIL.

This clone was seen only a few times. The V and J genes are TRBV25-1 and TRBJ1-1; unclear D gene. V was cut by 2 bases and J by 3 bases, with 13 bases left in between. Germline-derived CDR1 and CDR2 are MGHDK and SYGVNS. The CDR3 loop spans 15 amino acids. The CDR3 nucleotides are TGTGCCAGCAGTGAAGCCTCGGGAGGTTACACTGAAGCTTTCTTT. It translates to CASSEASGGYTEAFF.

A word on this clone: The same CDR3 also results from other DNA sequences found in this sample. The V gene is TRBV14, the J gene TRBJ1-2; D unresolved. The CDR3 is 13 residues long. The germline gives CDR1 SGHDN, CDR2 FVKESK. V was pared by 1 base and J by 6 bases, with 9 bases between. CDR3 DNA sequence: TGTGCCAGCAGCCAAGCCGGGGTGCATGGCTACACCTTC. Its translation is CASSQAGVHGYTF.

The chain uses TRBV9 and TRBJ2-5, with TRBD2 identical over 13 bases. V shed 0 bases and J 5 bases; nucleotides not matched to a gene: 7. The germline gives CDR1 SGDLS, CDR2 YYNGEE. This CDR3 spans 17 amino acids. In nucleotides, the CDR3 is TGTGCCAGCAGCGTAGGAGGTGTGACTAGCGGGAGGGAGACCCAGTACTTC. Encoded protein: CASSVGGVTSGRETQYF. The whole variable domain, filled in from reference TRBV9 and TRBJ2-5, reads DSGVTQTPKHLITATGQRVTLRCSPRSGDLSVYWYQQSLDQGLQFLIQYYNGEERAKGNILERFSAQQFPDLHSELNLSSLELGDSALYFCASSVGGVTSGRETQYFGPGTRLLVL.

This rearrangement joins TRBV19 to TRBJ2-7, with D perhaps assigned TRBD1 or TRBD2 (5 bases each). V lost 6 bases and J 0 bases, leaving 18 bases between the germline ends. The CDR3 has 16 residues. CDR1 LNHDA and CDR2 SQIVND come from the germline V gene (reference sequence). The CDR3 region is CASRRTPGPTSYEQYF. CDR3 DNA: TGTGCCAGTAGAAGAACTCCGGGACCGACCTCCTACGAGCAGTACTTC.

The V gene is TRBV5-6, the J gene TRBJ2-7; D tentatively fits TRBD1 or TRBD2 (5 bases each). V was cut by 4 bases and J by 2 bases, with 13 bases left in between. The germline CDR1 and CDR2 sequences are SGHDT and YYEEEE. This CDR3 spans 14 amino acids. The CDR3 reads CASSGWGNTYEQYF. The DNA of the CDR3 is TGTGCCAGCAGCGGGTGGGGGAACACCTACGAGCAGTACTTC.

The J gene is TRBJ2-5, the V gene TRBV5-1, with 9 bases lining up with TRBD2. The J segment lost 5 bases and the V segment lost 3 bases, leaving 8 bases of the junction unmatched. Germline V gene lookup returns CDR1 SGHRS and CDR2 YFSETQ. This CDR3 is 15 amino acids long. This CDR3 reads CASSSTAGGTETQYF. The CDR3 DNA follows: TGCGCCAGCAGCTCCACCGCGGGAGGGACGGAGACCCAGTACTTC.

This chain uses TRBV15 with TRBJ2-3, with 10 positions matching TRBD2. Germline V lookup: CDR1 LNHNV, CDR2 YYDKDF (reference sequence). The CDR3 runs 16 residues. Trimming removed 1 base from V and 3 bases from J; junction bases left unmatched: 4. CDR3 sequence (DNA): TGTGCCACCAGCAGAGTTCAGCGGGAGGGGACAGATACGCAGTATTTT. Its protein product is CATSRVQREGTDTQYF.

V and J are TRBV6-5 and TRBJ2-7; perhaps TRBD2 as D (6 bases). Germline V gene sequence: CDR1 MNHEY, CDR2 SVGAGI. The CDR3 is 13 amino acids. The germline V and J ends were trimmed by 2 bases and 6 bases, with 11 bases remaining between them. The CDR3 region has the DNA TGTGCCAGCAGTTACGACGGGGGTGGCGAGCAGTACTTC. Translated, it gives CASSYDGGGEQYF.

The V call is TRBV5-6, the J call TRBJ1-2, with D perhaps matching TRBD1 (6 bases). V dropped 4 bases and J dropped 8 bases, with 12 bases sitting between them. CDR3 length equals 12 residues. Germline CDR1 and CDR2: SGHDT and YYEEEE. CDR3 in amino acids: CASSLRGDGYTF. The DNA of the CDR3 is TGTGCCAGCAGCCTAAGGGGGGACGGCTACACCTTC.

V is TRBV6-1 and J is TRBJ2-7; no clear D. Deletions cut 0 bases from V and 3 bases from J, with 9 bases between. CDR3 size: 14 residues. The germline V gene has CDR1 MNHNS and CDR2 SASEGT. The CDR3 spells CASSEAHGRYEQYF. As DNA, the CDR3 is TGTGCCAGCAGTGAAGCTCATGGTCGCTACGAGCAGTACTTC.

The chain recombines TRBV7-6 with TRBJ1-1; D remains unclear. V lost 4 bases and J lost 1, with 7 bases in between. Germline assignment: CDR1 SGHVS and CDR2 FNYEAQ. The CDR3 sequence is 13 residues long. The CDR3 DNA sequence: TGTGCCAGCAGCTCAATTACGAACACTGAAGCTTTCTTT. Translation gives CASSSITNTEAFF.